This TCR beta chain was documented in a study of blood T cell repertoires in COVID-19. As for the study in general: Sites in the United States, Italy and Spain provided acute and convalescent COVID-19 samples. The analysed material was cDNA or gDNA that came from T cells, B-cell-depleted T cells, or PBMCs.

V trimming: 6 bases; J trimming: 0 bases; junction bases outside the gene matches: 5. This CDR3 contains 15 residues. Germline-derived CDR1 and CDR2 are LNHDA and SQIVND (reference sequence). In the original analysis: Quantification of nucleated cells was approximated via reference gene primer amplification. Clones were sequenced by immunoSEQ multiplex PCR, and TCRdb holds only the in-frame ones, with some missing. That table furnishes V, J and clone size, whereas the DNA furnished D and trimming. The data show 45,000 to 65,000 clones, 85% to 90% seen once. The sample consisted of peripheral blood. This clonotype was obtained from a human donor in a cohort sampled during active COVID-19. This chain connects TRBV19 to TRBJ1-1; 9 nucleotides line up with TRBD1. The CDR3 DNA reads TGTGCCAGTAGATCGGGACAGGGAATGAACACTGAAGCTTTCTTT. It yields the protein CASRSGQGMNTEAFF.